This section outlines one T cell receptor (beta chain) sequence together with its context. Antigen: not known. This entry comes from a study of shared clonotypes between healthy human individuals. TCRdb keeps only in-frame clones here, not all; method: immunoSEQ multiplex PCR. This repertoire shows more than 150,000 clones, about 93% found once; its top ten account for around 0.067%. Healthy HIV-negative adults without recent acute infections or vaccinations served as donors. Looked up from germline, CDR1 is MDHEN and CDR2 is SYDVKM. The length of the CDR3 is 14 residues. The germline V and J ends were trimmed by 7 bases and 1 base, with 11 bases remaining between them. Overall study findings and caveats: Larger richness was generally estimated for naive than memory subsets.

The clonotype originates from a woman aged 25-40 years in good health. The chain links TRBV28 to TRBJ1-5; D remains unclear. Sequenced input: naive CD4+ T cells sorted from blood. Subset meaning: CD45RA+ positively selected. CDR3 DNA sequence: TGTGCCAGCATAGAGGGTGGAAGCAATCAGCCCCAGCATTTT. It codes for CASIEGGSNQPQHF.